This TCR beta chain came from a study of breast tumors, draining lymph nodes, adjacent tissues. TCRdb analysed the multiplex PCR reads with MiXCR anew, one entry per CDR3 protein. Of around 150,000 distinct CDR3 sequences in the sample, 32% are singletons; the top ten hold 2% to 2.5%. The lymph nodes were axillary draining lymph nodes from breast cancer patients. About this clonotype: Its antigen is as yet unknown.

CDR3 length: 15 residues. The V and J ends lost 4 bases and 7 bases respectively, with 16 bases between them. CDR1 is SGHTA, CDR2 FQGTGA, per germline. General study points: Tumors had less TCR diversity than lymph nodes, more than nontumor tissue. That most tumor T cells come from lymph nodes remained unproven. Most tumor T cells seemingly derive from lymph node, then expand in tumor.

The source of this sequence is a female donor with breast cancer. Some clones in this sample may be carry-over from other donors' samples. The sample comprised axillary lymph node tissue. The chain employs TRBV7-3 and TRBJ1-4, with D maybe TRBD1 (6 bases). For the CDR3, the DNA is TGTGCCAGCAGCTCAAGGGAGGGGGTGACTGAAAAACTGTTTTTT. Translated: CASSSREGVTEKLFF.